The 16 T cell receptor beta chains presented below share a single source sample, sequenced in a study of Ad26.COV2.S vaccination and SARS-CoV-2 variants. Treatment defined: about 20 received Ad26.COV2.S at low or high dose, single or two shots; roughly five received placebo; per-sample allocation not given. Sampling was performed 63 days after the first vaccine or placebo injection. This table comes from immunoSEQ multiplex PCR, and its TCRdb copy is limited to in-frame clones, with some not included. This sample has about 380,000 clones, with 83% found just once. The material was peripheral blood, obtained in a trial of Ad26.COV2.S vaccine versus placebo. These receptors all stem from a person aged 18 to 65 who received the Ad26.COV2.S COVID-19 vaccine or a placebo.

This clone was counted between two and nine times. The rearrangement links TRBV7-9 to TRBJ1-5; D is perhaps TRBD1 (5 bases). The CDR3 totals 15 residues. V was clipped by 3 bases and J by 1 base, with 10 bases between them. Germline V CDR1 and CDR2: SEHNR, FQNEAQ (reference sequence). CDR3 in amino acids: CASSFSGDSNQPQHF. CDR3 bases: TGTGCCAGCAGCTTCTCCGGGGACAGCAATCAGCCCCAGCATTTT.

V gene TRBV3-1 (or the pseudogene TRBV3-2) combines with J gene TRBJ1-3; TRBD1 matches 8 bases. The CDR3 is 18 residues long. The J segment lost 3 bases and the V segment lost 0 bases, leaving 10 bases of the junction unmatched. In germline, CDR1 is LGHDT, CDR2 YNNKEL (reference sequence). The CDR3 protein is CASSQEGGRGLYGNTIYF. The CDR3 nucleotides read TGTGCCAGCAGCCAAGAAGGTGGCAGGGGGCTCTATGGAAACACCATATATTTT.

This sequence joins TRBV7-2 and TRBJ1-2, with 8 nucleotides matching TRBD1. Germline CDR1 SGHTA, CDR2 FQGNSA. V was clipped by 6 bases and J by 0 bases; unmatched bases: 9. CDR3 length: 16 residues. The CDR3 DNA reads as TGTGCCAGCAGTTCAGACAACAGGGGGACTAACTATGGCTACACCTTC. This gives the protein CASSSDNRGTNYGYTF.

V and J are TRBV5-4 and TRBJ2-7, with D perhaps matching TRBD1 (6 bases). The length of the CDR3 is 15 residues. The germline CDR1 and CDR2 sequences are SGHNT and YYREEE (reference sequence). Trimming removed 4 bases at V and 0 bases at J, with 14 bases between. CDR3 protein: CASSPTGPSSYEQYF. CDR3 nucleotides: TGTGCCAGCAGCCCCACAGGGCCAAGCTCCTACGAGCAGTACTTC. Full variable domain (rest looked up from reference TRBV5-4 and TRBJ2-7): ETGVTQSPTHLIKTRGQQVTLRCSSQSGHNTVSWYQQALGQGPQFIFQYYREEENGRGNFPPRFSGLQFPNYSSELNVNALELDDSALYLCASSPTGPSSYEQYFGPGTRLTVT.

The chain combines TRBV5-1 with TRBJ2-3, with 8 bases that match TRBD2. CDR1 and CDR2 from the germline V gene are SGHRS and YFSETQ. V shed 0 bases, J shed 4 bases, and the junction held 7 bases outside the gene matches. The CDR3 consists of 16 residues. CDR3 in amino acids: CASSLDGRVGADTQYF. The CDR3 DNA reads TGCGCCAGCAGCTTGGACGGGAGGGTTGGCGCAGATACGCAGTATTTT.

J is TRBJ2-3 and V is TRBV7-3; maybe TRBD2 (6 bases). With 3 bases removed from V and 7 bases from J, the gap between germline ends came to 17 bases. CDR1 is SGHTA and CDR2 is FQGTGA in the germline V gene. The CDR3 is 15 amino acids. The CDR3 here is CASSLAGTGGNTQYF. CDR3 DNA sequence: TGTGCCAGCAGCTTGGCAGGGACTGGAGGGAATACGCAGTATTTT.

The chain combines TRBV11-1 with TRBJ1-1; no clear D gene. This CDR3 region has 13 residues. Trimming stripped 5 bases from V and 0 bases from J, with 7 bases between. Germline V gene sequence: CDR1 SGHAT, CDR2 FQDESV (reference sequence). This chain's CDR3 is CASSRRMNTEAFF. The CDR3 region has the DNA TGTGCCAGCAGCCGACGTATGAACACTGAAGCTTTCTTT.

This chain links TRBV6-5 with TRBJ1-2; D unresolved. Germline assignment: CDR1 MNHEY and CDR2 SVGAGI. V shed 6 bases and J shed 0 bases, with 11 bases lying between them. The CDR3 has 14 amino acids. CDR3: CASRGRAPNYGYTF. As DNA, the CDR3 is TGTGCCAGCAGGGGGAGGGCCCCTAACTATGGCTACACCTTC.

The V gene is TRBV15, the J gene TRBJ2-5; the match to TRBD1 covers 10 bases. Trimming cost V 4 bases and J 4 bases; bases outside gene matches: 6. The CDR3 covers 15 residues. Germline loops: CDR1 LNHNV, CDR2 YYDKDF (reference sequence). CDR3 in amino acids: CATSKHRDRGETQYF. DNA for the CDR3: TGTGCCACCAGCAAACACCGGGACAGGGGAGAGACCCAGTACTTC. Full variable domain (outside the CDR3, taken from reference TRBV15 and TRBJ2-5): DAMVIQNPRYQVTQFGKPVTLSCSQTLNHNVMYWYQQKSSQAPKLLFHYYDKDFNNEADTPDNFQSRRPNTSFCFLDIRSPGLGDTAMYLCATSKHRDRGETQYFGPGTRLLVL.

This chain joins TRBV14 and TRBJ1-3; D ambiguous. The CDR3 extends over 14 amino acids. V gave up 0 bases and J gave up 2 bases, with 5 bases separating them. The germline CDR1 and CDR2 sequences are SGHDN and FVKESK. CDR3 in amino acids: CASSQDLAGNTIYF. The CDR3 bases are TGTGCCAGCAGCCAAGATCTTGCTGGAAACACCATATATTTT. The complete variable domain, with remaining parts taken from reference TRBV14 and TRBJ1-3, reads EAGVTQFPSHSVIEKGQTVTLRCDPISGHDNLYWYRRVMGKEIKFLLHFVKESKQDESGMPNNRFLAERTGGTYSTLKVQPAELEDSGVYFCASSQDLAGNTIYFGEGSWLTVV.

The genes are TRBV7-2 and TRBJ1-1; D not resolved. The CDR3 sequence is 16 residues long. In germline, CDR1 is SGHTA, CDR2 FQGNSA. Trimming shortened V by 5 bases and J by 0 bases, and 16 bases separated the two germline ends. CDR3 in amino acids: CASSPRVGRLNTEAFF. In DNA form, the CDR3 reads TGTGCCAGCAGCCCTAGGGTGGGGAGGTTGAACACTGAAGCTTTCTTT.

The chain employs TRBV29-1 and TRBJ1-2, with TRBD1 matching 7 bases. The CDR3 length is 13 residues. Per the germline V gene, CDR1 is SQVTM and CDR2 is ANQGSEA. Unmatched junction bases numbered 5, after V lost 0 bases and J lost 7 bases. The CDR3 nucleotides are TGCAGCGTTGAAGAGACAGGGTACCTTGGCTACACCTTC. This codes for CSVEETGYLGYTF.

The rearrangement joins TRBV4-2 to TRBJ2-2; 7 nucleotides agree with TRBD1. CDR1 LGHNA and CDR2 YNFKEQ come from the germline V gene. Trimming at V came to 0 bases and at J to 5 bases, leaving 6 bases not matched to a gene. The CDR3 extends over 16 amino acids. This CDR3 is CASSQDEGALTGELFF. The CDR3 DNA follows: TGTGCCAGCAGCCAAGATGAGGGGGCTTTAACCGGGGAGCTGTTTTTT.

V gene TRBV5-4 combines with J gene TRBJ1-2; no definite D call. Germline V gives CDR1 SGHNT, CDR2 YYREEE (reference sequence). V lost 4 bases to trimming and J lost 5 bases, with 6 bases between them. The CDR3 totals 11 residues. CDR3 loop: CASSQGYGYTF. The CDR3 DNA is TGTGCCAGCAGCCAAGGGTATGGCTACACCTTC.

This chain connects TRBV5-1 to TRBJ1-2; D unclear. The CDR3 contains 14 residues. V shed 0 bases and J shed 1 base, with 7 bases lying between them. Germline CDR1 reads SGHRS; CDR2 reads YFSETQ. The CDR3 DNA follows: TGCGCCAGCAGCTTGGAACCGCTTAACTATGGCTACACCTTC. It encodes CASSLEPLNYGYTF.

The rearrangement joins TRBV5-1 to TRBJ2-5; perhaps TRBD2 as D (6 bases). Germline CDR1 is SGHRS and CDR2 is YFSETQ. The CDR3 extends over 15 amino acids. Between the trimmed V and J ends, which lost 0 bases and 2 bases, there was a span of 11 bases. The chain's CDR3 is CASSLVPGRQETQYF. The CDR3 nucleotides read TGCGCCAGCAGCTTGGTCCCAGGGAGGCAAGAGACCCAGTACTTC.